The 12 T cell receptor beta chains listed next were all sequenced from one sample in a study of patients and donors after allogeneic stem cell transplantation. TCRdb passed the RT-PCR reads through MiXCR, listing each CDR3 protein once. The sample lists fewer than 200,000 distinct CDR3 sequences, 30% occurring once. What was sequenced was blood, either unsorted or a sorted T cell fraction (not recorded which). All receptors come from a human donor who was either an allogeneic HSCT recipient or a stem cell or donor lymphocyte infusion donor (not recorded which). It is not recorded whose cells these are; they may come from a transplant donor.

The chain uses TRBV6-2 or TRBV6-3 and TRBJ1-1; D is unresolved. Trimming pared 0 bases from V and 1 base from J, leaving 9 bases between. Germline V gene sequence: CDR1 MNHEY, CDR2 SVGEGT. The CDR3 extends over 15 amino acids. CDR3 DNA sequence: TGTGCCAGCAGTTACTCGAGACGGGGGAACACTGAAGCTTTCTTT. This gives the protein CASSYSRRGNTEAFF.

This clonotype was detected a few times. The chain employs TRBV5-1 and TRBJ2-1; D gene unclear. Germline CDR1 and CDR2: SGHRS and YFSETQ. This CDR3 comprises 15 residues. V lost 2 bases and J lost 3, with 12 bases in between. CDR3 DNA: TGCGCCAGCAGCTTAAGGGTGGGCAGCTACAATGAGCAGTTCTTC. Amino acid sequence: CASSLRVGSYNEQFF.

The chain joins TRBV30 to TRBJ1-6; tentative D call: TRBD1 (5 bases). The CDR3 spans 15 residues. Germline V gives CDR1 GTSNPN, CDR2 SVGIG (reference sequence). V was trimmed by 1 base and J by 9 bases, leaving 16 bases between them. The CDR3: CAWSDRQGIFSPLHF. The CDR3 nucleotides are TGTGCCTGGAGTGATCGGCAGGGTATTTTTTCACCCCTCCACTTT.

This clonotype was seen ten or more times. Here the CDR3 DNA reads TGTGCCAGCAACCGAGGGGTGGTCGCCGGCACTGAAGCTTTCTTT. It specifies CASNRGVVAGTEAFF. The chain joins TRBV28 to TRBJ1-1; maybe TRBD1 (5 bases). With 7 bases removed from V and 4 bases from J, the gap between germline ends came to 19 bases. Germline V gene data show CDR1 as MDHEN and CDR2 as SYDVKM. This CDR3 spans 15 amino acids.

The chain carries TRBV29-1 and TRBJ2-3; D not certain. This CDR3 is built from 14 residues. Trimming cost V 6 bases and J 4 bases, with 17 bases left between them. CDR1 is SQVTM and CDR2 is ANQGSEA in the germline V gene. Written as DNA, the CDR3 is TGCAGCGTGGTCCTAGTGTTGGCCTCAGATACGCAGTATTTT. Its protein is CSVVLVLASDTQYF.

Ten or more counts support this clonotype. V gene TRBV11-2 combines with J gene TRBJ1-2; TRBD1 matches at 9 bases. Germline assignment: CDR1 SGHAT and CDR2 FQNNGV. J lost 5 bases, V lost 5 bases, and 3 bases had no gene match. The CDR3 loop spans 13 amino acids. CDR3 in amino acids: CASSPGTGYGYTF. For the CDR3, the DNA is TGTGCCAGCAGCCCTGGGACAGGGTATGGCTACACCTTC.

This clonotype was detected only a few times. The V call is TRBV30, the J call TRBJ1-5; maybe TRBD1 (5 bases). Between the trimmed V and J ends, which lost 4 bases and 1 base, there was a span of 8 bases. Germline values: CDR1 GTSNPN, CDR2 SVGIG (reference sequence). This CDR3 has 13 residues. Here the CDR3 reads CAWTGTSNQPQHF. CDR3 DNA: TGTGCCTGGACTGGGACCAGCAATCAGCCCCAGCATTTT.

The chain is built from TRBV6-2 or TRBV6-3 and TRBJ2-1; D may be TRBD1 (5 bases). Germline CDR1 reads MNHEY; CDR2 reads SVGEGT. V lost 5 bases and J 2 bases, leaving 31 bases between the germline ends. The CDR3 totals 21 residues. The CDR3 bases are TGTGCCAGCAGTCTAGACCACATAGGGGCGTGGGGATATGGACCCTACAATGAGCAGTTCTTC. This translates into CASSLDHIGAWGYGPYNEQFF.

The sample holds a few counts of this clonotype. CDR3 region: CASSSWVSGTEAFF. CDR3 DNA sequence: TGCGCCAGCAGCTCTTGGGTCTCGGGCACTGAAGCTTTCTTT. The rearrangement links TRBV5-1 to TRBJ1-1; D unclear. Germline CDR1 SGHRS, CDR2 YFSETQ. There are 14 residues in the CDR3. Trimming shortened V by 3 bases and J by 4 bases, and 13 bases separated the two germline ends.

J is TRBJ1-6 and V is TRBV4-3; no clear D gene. The V end lost 3 bases, the J end lost 4 bases, and 19 bases lay between the germline ends. Germline loops: CDR1 LGHNA, CDR2 YSLEER. The CDR3 loop spans 18 amino acids. CDR3 bases: TGCGCCAGCAGCCATTCTCCGCGGGGAGGCGCTTATAATTCACCCCTCCACTTT. Protein sequence: CASSHSPRGGAYNSPLHF.

This clonotype has only a few counts. The genes are TRBV20-1 and TRBJ1-3; D ambiguous. The CDR3 contains 14 residues. Trimming took 4 bases from V and 1 from J, leaving 11 bases between them. Germline V gene sequence: CDR1 DFQATT, CDR2 SNEGSKA (reference sequence). CDR3 in DNA: TGCAGTGCTAACGCGTTGAGATCTGGAAACACCATATATTTT. Translated: CSANALRSGNTIYF.

This chain connects TRBV12-3 or TRBV12-4 to TRBJ1-1; D not certain. The CDR3 spans 14 residues. Trimming removed 6 bases from V and 0 bases from J, with 11 bases in between. The CDR3 is CASRERFMNTEAFF. CDR3 in DNA: TGTGCCAGCAGGGAGAGATTTATGAACACTGAAGCTTTCTTT.